Below are 14 T cell receptor beta chains sequenced from a single sample in a study of a mutant IDH1 vaccine in newly diagnosed glioma. The time point: week 47, end of study. In every dose of vaccine, 300 ug of mutant IDH1 20-mer peptide was given alongside topical imiquimod. Their target antigens are unknown. Repertoires were generated with immunoSEQ multiplex PCR, while TCRdb's copy carries only in-frame clones and drops some. Here the sample spans tens of thousands of clones, approximately 84% being singletons. The material was PBMCs, obtained from a glioma patient whose treatment included an IDH1 peptide vaccine. The origin of the receptors is a young woman with glioma. Some clones in this sample may be carry-over from other donors' samples.

The chain has TRBV18 and TRBJ1-1, with no clear D. V shed 5 bases and J shed 8 bases, with 12 bases lying between them. This CDR3 contains 12 residues. Germline V gene data show CDR1 as KGHSH and CDR2 as LQKENI. The CDR3 bases are TGTGCCAGCTCAACGCAACCGCCCGAAGCTTTCTTT. Translated, it gives CASSTQPPEAFF.

J is TRBJ1-5 and V is TRBV7-8; D possibly corresponds to TRBD1 (5 bases). The V end lost 4 bases, the J end lost 1 base, and 8 bases lay between the germline ends. The germline V gene encodes CDR1 SGHVS and CDR2 FQNEAQ. The CDR3 consists of 14 residues. In nucleotides, the CDR3 is TGTGCCAGCAGCTGGGACGGAAGCAATCAGCCCCAGCATTTT. The encoded protein is CASSWDGSNQPQHF.

The genes are TRBV10-2 and TRBJ1-5; the D gene is possibly TRBD1 (5 bases). The CDR3 totals 13 residues. Germline values: CDR1 WSHSY, CDR2 SAAADI. V was shortened by 4 bases and J by 5 bases, with 9 bases between the two germline ends. Here the CDR3 reads CASSAQADQPQHF. CDR3 DNA sequence: TGCGCCAGCAGTGCACAGGCGGATCAGCCCCAGCATTTT.

This rearrangement joins TRBV19 to TRBJ2-7; D is perhaps TRBD2 (6 bases). This CDR3 region has 16 residues. Germline V lookup: CDR1 LNHDA, CDR2 SQIVND (reference sequence). The ends were cut back, 4 bases at V and 3 bases at J, with 19 bases in the middle. The CDR3 sequence is CASSTRPGSEGYEQYF. The CDR3 DNA is TGTGCCAGTAGTACACGACCGGGATCGGAGGGCTACGAGCAGTACTTC. The whole variable domain, remainder taken from reference TRBV19 and TRBJ2-7, is DGGITQSPKYLFRKEGQNVTLSCEQNLNHDAMYWYRQDPGQGLRLIYYSQIVNDFQKGDIAEGYSVSREKKESFPLTVTSAQKNPTAFYLCASSTRPGSEGYEQYFGPGTRLTVT.

The chain combines TRBV5-6 with TRBJ2-7; D may be TRBD1 (5 bases). Trimming took off 3 bases at V and 2 bases at J, with 9 bases between the two ends. Germline V gene lookup returns CDR1 SGHDT and CDR2 YYEEEE. This CDR3 comprises 13 residues. Here the CDR3 reads CASSSTVPYEQYF. The CDR3 bases are TGTGCCAGCAGCTCGACAGTCCCCTACGAGCAGTACTTC.

The V gene is TRBV29-1, the J gene TRBJ2-7; 8 nucleotides match TRBD2. There are 16 residues in the CDR3. Germline V gene data show CDR1 as SQVTM and CDR2 as ANQGSEA. Losses at the gene ends were 4 bases for V and 0 bases for J; bases not matched to a gene: 11. The CDR3 here is CSVGGLGGRSSYEQYF. In DNA form, the CDR3 reads TGCAGCGTTGGGGGGTTAGGCGGGAGGAGCTCCTACGAGCAGTACTTC.

V is TRBV11-2 and J is TRBJ2-3; no clear D gene. Germline V gene lookup returns CDR1 SGHAT and CDR2 FQNNGV. This CDR3 spans 16 amino acids. V was clipped by 1 base and J by 2 bases, with 13 bases between them. CDR3 residues: CASSLAVSYTTDTQYF. The CDR3 DNA reads TGTGCCAGCAGCTTAGCGGTTAGCTATACCACAGATACGCAGTATTTT.

The gene calls are TRBV11-2 and TRBJ1-5; weak D call: TRBD1 (5 bases). V dropped 6 bases and J dropped 2 bases, with 11 bases sitting between them. CDR1 is SGHAT and CDR2 is FQNNGV in the germline V gene. This CDR3 contains 14 residues. Here the CDR3 DNA reads TGTGCCAGCAGTCATTGGGGGGGCAATCAGCCCCAGCATTTT. It is translated as CASSHWGGNQPQHF.

This sequence joins TRBV23-1 and TRBJ2-5; 10 bases line up with TRBD2. TRBV23-1 is reported as an ORF; its role is uncertain. Trimming cost V 4 bases and J 0 bases; bases outside gene matches: 5. The CDR3 length is 16 residues. In nucleotides, the CDR3 is TGCGCCAGCAGTCCCCCACTAGCGGGAAACCAAGAGACCCAGTACTTC. As protein: CASSPPLAGNQETQYF.

The chain joins TRBV7-9 to TRBJ1-3; 10 positions match TRBD1. The CDR3 spans 16 residues. The J segment lost 4 bases and the V segment lost 5 bases, leaving 8 bases of the junction unmatched. CDR1 and CDR2 from the germline V gene are SEHNR and FQNEAQ (reference sequence). CDR3 sequence reads: CASSGEGQGNGNTIYF. DNA for the CDR3: TGTGCCAGCAGCGGGGAGGGACAGGGGAACGGAAACACCATATATTTT.

This clone was counted a single time. The rearrangement links TRBV4-1 to TRBJ2-1; TRBD1 aligns across 12 bases. This CDR3 has 18 amino acids. J was trimmed by 7 bases and V by 4 bases; bases with no gene match: 14. Germline V gene sequence: CDR1 MGHRA, CDR2 YSYEKL. CDR3 in DNA: TGCGCCAGCAGCCCCCGGGACAGGGGGCTCCCCGACCCTAATGAGCAGTTCTTC. This sequence encodes CASSPRDRGLPDPNEQFF.

CDR3 protein: CASSENRGETQYF. The CDR3 DNA reads as TGTGCCAGCAGTGAAAACAGAGGGGAGACCCAGTACTTC. The chain links TRBV6-1 to TRBJ2-5; D possibly corresponds to TRBD2 (5 bases). V shed 2 bases and J shed 5 bases, with 9 bases lying between them. The CDR3 length is 13 residues. CDR1 is MNHNS, CDR2 SASEGT, per germline.

V and J are TRBV2 and TRBJ2-7; the match to TRBD1 covers 7 bases. Trimming cost V 6 bases and J 5 bases; bases outside gene matches: 10. Germline CDR1 reads SNHLY; CDR2 reads FYNNEI. This CDR3 region has 14 residues. The CDR3 region has the DNA TGTGCCAGCAGGAGAAGGACAGGCTACGACGAGCAGTACTTC. It is translated as CASRRRTGYDEQYF.

The chain recombines TRBV30 with TRBJ2-3; 8 nucleotides agree with TRBD2. There are 14 residues in the CDR3. Germline assignment: CDR1 GTSNPN and CDR2 SVGIG (reference sequence). V lost 3 bases and J lost 3; bases outside the gene matches: 5. The CDR3 is CAWSLIAGTDTQYF. The CDR3 DNA sequence: TGTGCCTGGAGCCTAATAGCGGGAACAGATACGCAGTATTTT.